Shown below are 17 T cell receptor beta chains from a single sample sequenced in a study of T cells expressing NK-cell markers. Reprocessing the 5' RACE reads, TCRdb reports a single entry for every CDR3 protein and omits DNA. The sample has some 600,000 distinct CDR3 sequences. Sequenced: blood T cells: a sorted CD56 or NKG2C T cell subset, CD4+ or CD8+ T cells, or bulk PBMC T cells (not recorded which). The receptors here all came from a man between 18 and 35 years old in good health.

The rearrangement links TRBV20-1 to TRBJ2-3; as DNA is missing, the TRBD2 call by TCRdb cannot be tested. The CDR3 covers 18 residues. Germline-derived CDR1 and CDR2 are DFQATT and SNEGSKA (reference sequence). The CDR3 reads CSARAGLAGALDRDTQYF.

This chain connects TRBV18 to TRBJ2-7; the TCRdb call, TRBD2, lacks DNA for checking. Looked up from germline, CDR1 is KGHSH and CDR2 is LQKENI. The CDR3 spans 16 residues. The CDR3 reads CASSPPGLGDPYEQYF.

The rearrangement joins TRBV12-3 or TRBV12-4 to TRBJ2-2; as DNA is missing, the TRBD2 call by TCRdb cannot be tested. This CDR3 spans 14 amino acids. CDR3 region: CATREAGNTGELFF.

V and J are TRBV6-2 or TRBV6-3 and TRBJ2-7. The germline V gene has CDR1 MNHEY and CDR2 SVGEGT. The CDR3 is 14 amino acids. The CDR3 sequence: CASSYPGYQDEQYF.

The CDR3 loop is CASSSPGQGIGELFF. The chain couples TRBV28 to TRBJ2-2; TCRdb lists TRBD1, though no DNA is available to test this call. The CDR3 is made up of 15 amino acids. Per germline, CDR1 MDHEN and CDR2 SYDVKM.

The gene calls are TRBV19 and TRBJ2-7. The CDR3 is made up of 12 amino acids. CDR1 LNHDA and CDR2 SQIVND come from the germline V gene (reference sequence). CDR3: CASEGRTYEQYF.

The CDR3 here is CASKRTGLANYGYTF. The chain is built from TRBV12-3 or TRBV12-4 and TRBJ1-2; TCRdb's D call, TRBD1, is unchecked because there is no DNA. The CDR3 sequence is 15 residues long.

The chain combines TRBV30 with TRBJ1-2. Germline V CDR1 and CDR2: GTSNPN, SVGIG (reference sequence). The CDR3 has 15 residues. CDR3 sequence: CAWSVFVRVNYGYTF.

This chain links TRBV29-1 with TRBJ2-5; the D gene TCRdb calls, TRBD2, cannot be checked with no DNA. The CDR3 is 12 residues long. CDR1 is SQVTM and CDR2 is ANQGSEA in the germline V gene. This CDR3 is CSVGTAEETQYF.

The J gene is TRBJ2-3, the V gene TRBV18; TCRdb reports TRBD2, a call that lacks DNA to check it against. Germline CDR1 is KGHSH and CDR2 is LQKENI. The CDR3 consists of 15 residues. The CDR3 sequence: CASSQAGRTTDTQYF.

The chain is built from TRBV7-8 and TRBJ2-1; TCRdb outputs TRBD1, but without DNA this stays unchecked. The CDR3 is 15 residues long. Germline values: CDR1 SGHVS, CDR2 FQNEAQ. CDR3 region: CASSSAGFSRGEQFF.

The chain combines TRBV5-1 with TRBJ2-1; with no DNA, the TCRdb D assignment of TRBD1 cannot be verified. This CDR3 is built from 19 residues. Germline V CDR1 and CDR2: SGHRS, YFSETQ. This CDR3 reads CASSNPGQVSKLSYNEQFF.

The chain combines TRBV20-1 with TRBJ2-4; the D call from TCRdb, TRBD2, cannot be confirmed without DNA. The CDR3 has 14 amino acids. Germline V gene sequence: CDR1 DFQATT, CDR2 SNEGSKA (reference sequence). The CDR3 here is CSATDGLAGIIQYF.

The V gene is TRBV20-1, the J gene TRBJ1-5. The CDR3 loop spans 14 amino acids. Germline V gene sequence: CDR1 DFQATT, CDR2 SNEGSKA (reference sequence). The CDR3 reads CSARDSQLNQPQHF.

V is TRBV12-3 or TRBV12-4 and J is TRBJ2-1. CDR3 size: 14 residues. The CDR3 loop is CASSQIRVYNEQFF.

This sequence joins TRBV29-1 and TRBJ2-1; TCRdb returns TRBD1, unconfirmable since there is no DNA. Germline V CDR1 and CDR2: SQVTM, ANQGSEA. The CDR3 is 15 residues long. The CDR3 sequence: CSVVGQGAFFVEQFF.

This chain joins TRBV27 and TRBJ1-2; TCRdb picks TRBD1, but there is no DNA to check that call. The V gene's germline CDR1 is MNHEY and CDR2 SMNVEV (reference sequence). The CDR3 has 15 amino acids. The CDR3 loop reads CASSFTGAANYGYTF.